This T cell receptor beta chain derives from a study of cytomegalovirus exposure and HLA in healthy donors (TCRdb year 2017). In the study overall: An earlier analysis of 587 of the donors reported approximately 280 Gb of sequence data and approximately 120 million unique TCR beta sequences obtained from about 170 million T cells. Around 300 gigabases of sequencing data and tens of millions of unique TCR sequences were included in an early release covering roughly 700 HLA-typed donors. Among the roughly 390 genotyped donors, around 79% belonged to the genetic ancestry cluster associated with self-reported Caucasian donors. The study aimed to test whether signatures of past pathogen exposure could be identified by cataloging public T cell receptors. The study profiled the T cell repertoires of 550 to 700 subjects by immunosequencing and related them to cytomegalovirus serostatus. In addition to the first cohort of 666 subjects, a separate validation cohort of approximately 130 different subjects was used. To predict cytomegalovirus infection status, the study combined high-throughput TCR immunosequencing, statistical association of individual TCRs with disease status, and machine learning. A later analysis re-analyzed previously published TCR beta repertoires from 650 to 800 donors and added high-resolution HLA genotyping to study TCR occurrence patterns. Rather than using new phenotypic data, the later analysis identified candidate immune exposures from TCR beta sequences and from how often those sequences occurred across donors. To decide whether each TCR beta V gene segment behaved as functional or pseudogenic, an earlier analysis of some 600 of the donors relied on high-throughput TCR beta sequencing. Donor age, sex, ethnicity and CMV serostatus were compiled alongside the repertoire data. In a later genetic analysis, genome-wide SNP genotypes for about 55% of the roughly 700 donors were used, and that subset was treated as a discovery cohort. All discovery cohort repertoires had been generated on a single sequencing platform. Both class I and class II loci were covered by HLA typing, at four-digit resolution. The number of donors typed differed by locus, with about 620-630 for A, B, C, DRB1 and DQB1, approximately 500 for DQA1, nearly 610 for DPA1, and around 430 for DPB1. Because of strong linkage in the cohort, five DR-DQ haplotypes were treated as single units for association and clustering. Among approximately 370 genotyped donors of the cohort, an average of approximately 240,000 unique TCR beta nucleotide sequences was sequenced per donor, of which about 18% were non-productive. Points the paper makes about the study in general: According to the authors, the approach could potentially be generalized to other disease states and immunological phenotypes. In this cohort, only TCR beta chains were sequenced, and detectable features were limited by the absence of alpha or paired-chain data. The classifier was reported to diagnose cytomegalovirus status with high specificity and sensitivity in both the original cohort and the validation cohort. An earlier analysis of around 540 of the donors showed that most TCR beta V segments appeared in productive rearrangements either about 87% or about 30% of the time, which broadly matched IMGT annotations. Because counts were too low, about 18 rarely observed V segments, including chromosome 9 orphons, were excluded from the earlier analysis of roughly 580 of the donors. Correlated functional status among segregating V segments might reflect linkage disequilibrium, but an unknown experimental factor could not be ruled out. Because some donors lacked HLA typing at each locus, the association tests relied only on the typed subset. A total of fewer than 200 TCR beta chains were listed by the study as associated with cytomegalovirus. In a later analysis, most CMV-associated TCR beta chains were found to appear HLA-restricted, with HLA associations seemingly driven largely by CMV exposure. A further reported finding was that TCR beta sequences accurately predicted the HLA-A and HLA-B alleles for most subjects in the first cohort. In a later genetic analysis, a missense DCLRE1C variant was associated with V-gene and J-gene trimming of TCR beta chains, and the association was replicated in an independent cohort. Several of the top co-occurrence clusters appeared to be linked to parvovirus B19, influenza, CMV and Epstein-Barr virus, according to a later analysis. A few of the identified cytomegalovirus-associated TCR beta chains were confirmed in vitro to be specific for cytomegalovirus antigens. Strong co-occurrence of HLA alleles, especially DR and DQ, made assigning TCR associations to individual alleles difficult. Some IMGT-functional V segments, including TRBV6-2 and TRBV6-3, could not be distinguished by the 87-base-pair reads and were therefore excluded. Across donors, most TCR sequences were observed very rarely, whereas some public TCRs were present in many individuals. According to a later analysis, TCR association rates differed among HLA loci, with DRB1 alleles showing the most associated TCRs and HLA-C alleles showing the fewest. At a false discovery rate of 0.05, a later analysis linked approximately 18,000 TCR beta sequences to specific HLA alleles. Compared with equally common non-associated chains, HLA-associated TCR beta chains in a later analysis were more clonally expanded and had lower generation probabilities. The presence/absence analyses assumed that sequencing depth was roughly uniform across donors, and that assumption may not be true. CMV serostatus was the only immune exposure information available for the cohort. According to a later genetic analysis, donors in an Asian-associated ancestry cluster had fewer N-insertions in productive TCRs than the approximately 630-donor mean. A cluster of highly shared sequence variants was judged likely to represent a technical artifact of the sequencing pipeline.

For CDR1 and CDR2, the germline V gene lists MGHDK and SYGVNS. A distance of 10 bases separates the germline ends of V and J, which lose 1 base and 1 base respectively. Including the terminal cysteine and phenylalanine, the CDR3 comprises 15 residues. Solely the CDR3 DNA is kept, with 45 bases framed from the first base. Library preparation employed the immunoSEQ multiplex PCR assay. The multiplex PCR relied on a mix of 60 forward primers for TCR Vbeta segments and 13 reverse primers for TCR Jbeta segments. A multiplex PCR assay on genomic DNA amplified the CDR3 region of rearranged TCR beta genes. Amplified TCR beta libraries were sequenced as 87-base-pair reads on the Illumina HiSeq System. The published analysis was carried out like this. In a later analysis, roughly 80 million unique TCR beta chains were counted across the roughly 610 repertoires, and about 10 million of these chains were shared by at least two donors. Raw reads were error-corrected and collapsed into unique sequences by a nearest-neighbor algorithm in which closely related sequences were merged to remove PCR and sequencing errors. CDR3 sequences were aligned to IMGT reference sequences to assign V, D and J gene segments. For a sequence to be retained, a match of at least six nucleotides was required to both a V gene segment and a J gene segment. Rearrangements were classified as productive when the CDR3 lacked stop codons and remained in frame with V and J, and all other rearrangements were classified as non-productive. Following IMGT convention, CDR3 was defined as the stretch from the second conserved V-encoded cysteine to the conserved J-encoded phenylalanine. The earlier analysis of 450 to 750 of the donors excluded any sequence lacking an unambiguous match to a single V gene segment. In an earlier analysis of around 600 of the donors, V segments were called functional above 56.7% productive rearrangements and were called segregating when the between-donor standard deviation exceeded 5%. A statistical classification framework was developed to diagnose cytomegalovirus status using the catalog of TCR beta chain sequences. In a later analysis, TCR nucleotide sequences were compared against IMGT/GENE-DB human TR gene sequences so that V and J genes could be assigned. The TCRdist pipeline was used in a later analysis to assign CDR3 sequences and most-parsimonious VDJ recombination scenarios. In a later analysis, every TCR beta chain was defined by the combination of its CDR3 amino acid sequence and its V-gene family, and reads without a unique V-gene family were dropped. A later analysis removed 592 highly shared, low-generation-probability nucleotide sequences to deal with suspected cross-contamination and a sequencing artifact. For each public chain, a later analysis derived a clonal expansion index from normalized ranks of inferred template counts within each repertoire. In a later analysis, generation probabilities were computed with a VDJ recombination model fitted to out-of-frame rearrangements, and the resulting probabilities were checked against IGoR. A later analysis scored TCR-TCR, TCR-HLA and TCR-CMV co-occurrence with hypergeometric tests, applying a repertoire-size bias correction to TCR pairs. A later analysis estimated false discovery rates by permuting HLA or CMV assignments 20 times. In a later analysis, co-occurring TCRs were grouped with DBSCAN, and TCRdist sequence similarity was added when clustering was performed within HLA-allele-positive subsets. Repertoires with fewer than 30,000 or more than 120,000 public chains were left out of co-occurrence clustering, as were several repertoires with anomalous nucleotide sharing. TCRdb mirrors the immuneACCESS table, restricted to in-frame sequences. Some clones are absent from its copies; in checked studies, under half trace to an unresolved V gene, and the reason for the others is unknown. The V and J calls and clone size were taken over from that table, and D and trimming were inferred from the DNA. This sample is represented by about 140,000 clones; 79% of them were singletons. The top ten clonotypes cover approximately 0.9% of the sample.

Points on this clone: Its binding antigen is unknown. It has no much larger one-base neighbor in the sample; base qualities were not kept.

The cohort was made up of 666 healthy bone marrow donors. All cohort members were sampled while nominally healthy, although unrecorded immune exposures were likely present. The donor was CMV seronegative and was included in the group of a few hundred seronegative cohort members. A peripheral blood sample was collected from each donor, and TCR beta sequencing was performed on peripheral blood mononuclear cells. Genomic DNA was extracted from the blood cell samples with the Qiagen DNeasy Blood Extraction Kit. The chain joins TRBV25-1 to TRBJ2-5, with TRBD1 perhaps the D gene, on 6 matching bases. This TCR was sampled from a man between 18 and 29 years old in good health and CMV-seronegative. Sequenced sample: PBMCs. CDR3 protein: CASSEWGTTQETQYF. The DNA sequence is given as TGTGCCAGCAGTGAATGGGGGACAACCCAAGAGACCCAGTACTTC.